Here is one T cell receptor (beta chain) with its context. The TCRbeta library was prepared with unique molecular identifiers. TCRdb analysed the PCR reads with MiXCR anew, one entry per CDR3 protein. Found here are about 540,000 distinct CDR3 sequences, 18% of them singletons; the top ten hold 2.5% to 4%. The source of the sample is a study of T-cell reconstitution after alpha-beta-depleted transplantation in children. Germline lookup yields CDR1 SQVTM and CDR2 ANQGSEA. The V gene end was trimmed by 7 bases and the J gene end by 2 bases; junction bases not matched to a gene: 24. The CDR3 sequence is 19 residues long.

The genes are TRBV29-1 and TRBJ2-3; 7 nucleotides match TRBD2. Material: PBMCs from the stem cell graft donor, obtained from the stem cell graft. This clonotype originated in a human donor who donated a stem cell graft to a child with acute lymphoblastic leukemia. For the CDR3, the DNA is TGCAGCGCTGCGGGGGAATTGATGAAGGGGCTACCTCACACAGATACGCAGTATTTT. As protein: CSAAGELMKGLPHTDTQYF.